The rows below give T cell receptor beta chains drawn from one sample of a study of cytomegalovirus exposure and HLA in healthy donors. Clones were sequenced by immunoSEQ multiplex PCR, and TCRdb holds only the in-frame ones, with some missing. The sample records around 71,000 clones, about 60% being singletons. Sequenced material: PBMCs. The receptors were gathered from a man between 25 and 39 years old in good health and CMV-seropositive. CDR3s include the opening cysteine and the closing phenylalanine or tryptophan.

v_call cdr3_aa
TRBV7-9 CASRRAGAIYEQYF
TRBV5-5 CASSTRTGVNTEAFF
TRBV4-2 CASSQGLQGNTEAFF
TRBV6-5 CASRRTMGGDTEAFF
TRBV5-1 CASRTAGGPDTQYF
TRBV28 CASSLSAGGQETQYF
TRBV7-2 CASSSSADYGYTF
TRBV7-2 CASSLVAGLGTSTDTQYF
TRBV27 CASSLLGGPEAFF
TRBV5-1 CASSFGGNEQFF
TRBV6-5 CASSYSGQGTEAFF
TRBV7-9 CASSFILAGHTDTQYF
TRBV28 CASSLPTASSYEQYF
TRBV19 CASTSRAGAADTQYF
TRBV4-3 CASSYRESSYNEQFF
TRBV27 CASSSHLTGGVRYEQYF
TRBV4-1 CASSQGANNQETQYF
TRBV5-1 CASSLSGGGQPQHF
TRBV5-4 CASSWWDRESEQYF
TRBV18 CASSPQGMNTEAFF
TRBV4-1 CASSQAMTGGDGYTF
TRBV6-5 CASSRGQGKDEQYF
TRBV2 CASSSRRFQYF
TRBV7-2 CASTRERGGDGELFF
TRBV6-5 CASTGGNSPLHF
TRBV7-2 CASSEDRGLHNEQFF
TRBV2 CASIRSGRTDTQYF
TRBV4-3 CASSQDSLSETQYF
TRBV6-1 CASTQIPGYTF
TRBV11-2 CASSPDIGSEQYF
TRBV27 CASSLGGGLINEQFF
TRBV7-9 CASSFSGAGANVLTF
TRBV9 CASSPSGRSTDTQYF
TRBV2 CASSIISPGLASSSYNEQFF
TRBV7-6 CASSRNRVDTDTQYF
TRBV7-2 CASSLTSGGLGLDEQYF
TRBV30 CAWHTGFTEAFF
TRBV30 CAWSLGVYGYTF
TRBV14 CASSQDMSGNEQFF
TRBV25-1 CASRGLGTEAFF
TRBV5-5 CASSPPERYETQYF
TRBV19 CASSIERASGSTGELFF